This entry is about one T cell receptor beta chain. The entry originates in a study of blood T cell repertoires in COVID-19. Turning to the study itself: Both acute and convalescent COVID-19 samples were obtained from the United States, Italy and Spain. From T cells, B-cell-depleted T cells, or PBMCs came the material, which was cDNA or gDNA.

In germline, CDR1 is SGHRS, CDR2 YFSETQ. V was cut by 4 bases and J by 2 bases, with 12 bases left in between. CDR3 length equals 15 residues. In the authors' methods: How many nucleated cells were present was estimated from reference gene primer amplification. TCRdb keeps only in-frame clones here, not all; method: immunoSEQ multiplex PCR. D and trimming were read from the DNA, whereas the V and J calls and clone size are those reported in that table. The profile covers 99,000 or so clones, with around 84% appearing a single time and 15% taken by the ten largest. Sequencing used peripheral blood. The chain couples TRBV5-1 to TRBJ2-2; D gene unclear. This receptor was identified in an elderly woman with acute or convalescent COVID-19. DNA of the CDR3: TGCGCCAGCAGCCTGTCAAACATCAACACCGGGGAGCTGTTTTTT. Protein product: CASSLSNINTGELFF.